The 15 T cell receptor beta chains listed next were all sequenced from one sample in a study of T-cell memory formation after mild COVID-19. A single record per CDR3 protein comes from TCRdb applying MiXCR to the 5' RACE reads. The sample contains under 700,000 distinct CDR3 sequences, roughly 22% of which appear only once. The sample was PBMCs or a T cell subset sorted from them (not recorded which). These receptors all come from an adult woman who had mild COVID-19 (a few samples of this study predate the infection). Cell type and time point are not known.

The chain uses TRBV5-1 and TRBJ2-7, with 7 bases fitting TRBD1. There are 14 residues in the CDR3. V dropped 1 base and J dropped 6; count of bases not matched to a gene: 7. Looked up from germline, CDR1 is SGHRS and CDR2 is YFSETQ. The CDR3 bases are TGCGCCAGCAGCTTGACAGGGGAGTCGGGCGAGCAGTACTTC. This encodes CASSLTGESGEQYF.

The chain couples TRBV25-1 to TRBJ1-4; weak D call: TRBD1 (5 bases). The CDR3 has 13 residues. Germline values: CDR1 MGHDK, CDR2 SYGVNS. V gave up 6 bases and J gave up 7 bases, with 12 bases separating them. The CDR3 sequence: CASRSPGGEKLFF. The CDR3 coding sequence is TGTGCCAGCAGGAGTCCGGGGGGTGAAAAACTGTTTTTT.

This clonotype was detected a few times. The J gene is TRBJ2-2, the V gene TRBV7-9; unclear D gene. The CDR3 loop spans 10 amino acids. V dropped 3 bases and J dropped 8 bases, with 1 base sitting between them. Per germline, CDR1 SEHNR and CDR2 FQNEAQ (reference sequence). CDR3 bases: TGTGCCAGCAGCTTGGGGGAGCTGTTTTTT. Amino acids: CASSLGELFF.

This sequence joins TRBV7-2 and TRBJ2-2; D is unclear. Germline CDR1 SGHTA, CDR2 FQGNSA. V dropped 4 bases and J dropped 7 bases, with 10 bases sitting between them. The CDR3 covers 13 residues. The CDR3 nucleotides read TGTGCCAGCAGCTCCCAGAGAGGCGGGGAGCTGTTTTTT. As protein: CASSSQRGGELFF.

This clonotype was seen repeatedly, ten times or more. One end of the junction varies from germline; a read error may be responsible. V is TRBV4-1 and J is TRBJ1-1, with D perhaps matching TRBD1 (5 bases). CDR1 and CDR2 (germline): MGHRA, YSYEKL. The CDR3 covers 15 residues. CDR3 amino acids: CASSQEGVMKTEAFF. The CDR3 bases are TGCGCCAGCAGCCAAGAGGGGGTAATGAAGACTGAAGCTTTCTTT.

This clonotype turned up a few times. The chain employs TRBV12-3 or TRBV12-4 and TRBJ1-2; D call uncertain. The CDR3 totals 13 residues. V lost 3 bases to trimming and J lost 8 bases, with 13 bases between them. The CDR3 loop reads CASSFGILGGYTF. The CDR3 DNA reads TGTGCCAGCAGTTTTGGGATTTTGGGGGGCTACACCTTC.

This clonotype has only a few counts. The chain links TRBV7-9 to TRBJ1-1, with unresolved D. V shed 2 bases and J shed 5 bases, with 6 bases lying between them. Germline values: CDR1 SEHNR, CDR2 FQNEAQ (reference sequence). The CDR3 runs 12 residues. CDR3 amino acids: CASSLFVTEAFF. The CDR3 DNA follows: TGTGCCAGCAGCTTATTTGTGACTGAAGCTTTCTTT.

This chain uses TRBV6-4 with TRBJ1-5, with a possible D match to TRBD1 (5 bases). V was clipped by 6 bases and J by 0 bases, with 12 bases between them. From germline, CDR1 is MRHNA and CDR2 SNTAGT. There are 15 residues in the CDR3. The CDR3, as DNA: TGTGCCAGCAGATCTTGGACACTTAGCAATCAGCCCCAGCATTTT. It encodes CASRSWTLSNQPQHF.

This clonotype occurred a few times. V usage is TRBV10-3 and J usage is TRBJ2-5; maybe TRBD1 (7 bases). From germline, CDR1 is ENHRY and CDR2 SYGVKD. V was cut by 5 bases and J by 2 bases, with 15 bases left in between. This CDR3 spans 15 amino acids. DNA for the CDR3: TGTGCCATCAGTCAGGGGGGCGGACGTCAAGAGACCCAGTACTTC. This sequence encodes CAISQGGGRQETQYF.

J is TRBJ2-3 and V is TRBV4-3; weak D call: TRBD2 (6 bases). Germline CDR1 LGHNA, CDR2 YSLEER. Trimming took off 4 bases at V and 2 bases at J, with 13 bases between the two ends. This CDR3 spans 15 amino acids. CDR3 sequence: CASSPTPSATDTQYF. The CDR3 DNA is TGCGCCAGCAGCCCCACCCCTAGCGCCACAGATACGCAGTATTTT.

This clonotype was picked up many times. The V gene is TRBV7-9, the J gene TRBJ2-2, with D uncertain. The V end lost 1 base, the J end lost 9 bases, and 15 bases lay between the germline ends. Per germline, CDR1 SEHNR and CDR2 FQNEAQ (reference sequence). The CDR3 runs 15 residues. This chain's CDR3 is CASSLDPTVPRELFF. The CDR3 region has the DNA TGTGCCAGCAGCTTAGATCCCACGGTCCCAAGGGAGCTGTTTTTT.

This clonotype was found a few times. This chain uses TRBV29-1 with TRBJ2-7; D gene unclear. The CDR3 contains 12 residues. V was shortened by 5 bases and J by 3 bases, with 11 bases between the two germline ends. In germline, CDR1 is SQVTM, CDR2 ANQGSEA. For the CDR3, the DNA is TGCAGCGTTCGGGCCCCAAACTACGAGCAGTACTTC. This sequence encodes CSVRAPNYEQYF.

This clonotype appeared a single time. In DNA form, the CDR3 reads TGTGCCAGAAGCTTGGAAGGCAGGAGCTCTGGAAACACCATATATTTT. Protein sequence: CARSLEGRSSGNTIYF. The chain joins TRBV5-3 to TRBJ1-3; the D is unclear. TRBV5-3 is an ORF; its function is uncertain. V gave up 0 bases and J gave up 0 bases, with 10 bases separating them. The CDR3 extends over 16 amino acids.

The chain employs TRBV6-2 or TRBV6-3 and TRBJ2-2; 8 bases are a match to TRBD1. Losses at the gene ends were 10 bases for V and 1 base for J; bases not matched to a gene: 8. Germline lookup yields CDR1 MNHEY and CDR2 SVGEGT. The length of the CDR3 is 15 residues. The DNA for the CDR3 is TGTGCCACCCTGAGGGACAGGCTGAACACCGGGGAGCTGTTTTTT. Translating gives CATLRDRLNTGELFF.

The CDR3 DNA reads TGTGCCAGCAGCCATGGGGGGTATTCTAATGAAAAACTGTTTTTT. Protein product: CASSHGGYSNEKLFF. The J gene is TRBJ1-4, the V gene TRBV3-1; D is perhaps TRBD1 (5 bases). V was trimmed by 3 bases and J by 3 bases, leaving 11 bases between them. Germline-derived CDR1 and CDR2 are LGHDT and YNNKEL (reference sequence). CDR3 length: 15 residues.